A single sample is the source of the 5 T cell receptor beta chains below, sequenced in a study of OX40 agonist ivuxolimab in advanced cancers. Only in-frame clones appear in the TCRdb table, and some are missing; sequencing was by immunoSEQ multiplex PCR. This table holds about 40,000 clones, over 75% found once. The sample was CD4+ or CD8+ T cells sorted from blood, taken in a trial of the OX40 agonist ivuxolimab. The receptors originated from an adult with an advanced solid tumor such as melanoma, head and neck, liver or kidney cancer.

CDR3 DNA: TGTGCCAGCAGTGATATGGGGTTCGGGCAGTACGTC. Translation gives CASSDMGFGQYV. This chain links TRBV6-1 with TRBJ2-7, with D hard to call. Germline assignment: CDR1 MNHNS and CDR2 SASEGT. CDR3 length: 12 residues. Trimming shortened V by 3 bases and J by 9 bases, and 12 bases separated the two germline ends.

This sequence joins TRBV5-1 and TRBJ2-1; TRBD2 matches 9 bases. V was pared by 3 bases and J by 4 bases, with 8 bases of the junction left unmatched. The germline V gene has CDR1 SGHRS and CDR2 YFSETQ. The CDR3 sequence is 16 residues long. CDR3 sequence: CASSYSTSGSYNEQFF. In nucleotides, the CDR3 is TGCGCCAGCAGCTACTCAACTAGCGGGTCGTACAATGAGCAGTTCTTC. Using reference TRBV5-1 and TRBJ2-1 for the parts outside the CDR3, the full variable domain is KAGVTQTPRYLIKTRGQQVTLSCSPISGHRSVSWYQQTPGQGLQFLFEYFSETQRNKGNFPGRFSGRQFSNSRSEMNVSTLELGDSALYLCASSYSTSGSYNEQFFGPGTRLTVL.

This rearrangement joins TRBV11-3 to TRBJ2-7, with D unclear. The length of the CDR3 is 14 residues. In germline, CDR1 is SGHNT, CDR2 YENEEA. V lost 5 bases and J lost 6, with 17 bases in between. CDR3 bases: TGTGCCAGCAGCGATAGGCCAGTGCCAGGCGAGCAGTACTTC. Translated: CASSDRPVPGEQYF.

The chain is built from TRBV5-8 and TRBJ2-7; D gene unclear. CDR1 and CDR2 from the germline V gene are SGHTS and YDEGEE. The V end was cut by 0 bases, the J end by 6 bases, with 10 bases between. The length of the CDR3 is 13 residues. CDR3 in amino acids: CASSLGVTLEQYV. CDR3 nucleotide sequence: TGTGCCAGCAGCTTGGGCGTAACCCTCGAGCAGTACGTC.

V is TRBV2 and J is TRBJ2-5, with D maybe TRBD1 (7 bases). This CDR3 has 15 residues. Germline V gives CDR1 SNHLY, CDR2 FYNNEI. The CDR3 region is CATQERTGGVETQYF. The CDR3 coding sequence is TGTGCAACTCAGGAGAGGACAGGAGGGGTAGAGACCCAGTACTTC.